The present entry profiles one T cell receptor (beta chain) with its context. What it recognizes is unknown. This specimen comes from a study of response to subunit inactivated influenza vaccine. Study-wide results and caveats: Every seasonal influenza vaccination brings in few new T cells, the authors suggested.

One entry per CDR3 protein, called by TCRdb with MiXCR from the RT-PCR reads. Counted here are more than 450,000 distinct CDR3 sequences, about 8% occurring once; the ten biggest clones make up roughly 13%. The J segment lost 0 bases and the V segment lost 0 bases, leaving 9 bases of the junction unmatched. The germline V gene encodes CDR1 WSHSY and CDR2 SAAADI. This CDR3 region has 20 residues. The sequences come from PBMCs from blood, collected approximately 25 months after vaccination. The clonotype originates from a man aged 45 to 70 who received an inactivated influenza vaccine. The V and J genes are TRBV10-2 and TRBJ2-4; 12 bases are a match to TRBD2. The CDR3 DNA follows: TGCGCCAGCAGTGAGTCGCCAACTAGCGGGAGGACGGGAGCCAAAAACATTCAGTACTTC. This gives the protein CASSESPTSGRTGAKNIQYF.